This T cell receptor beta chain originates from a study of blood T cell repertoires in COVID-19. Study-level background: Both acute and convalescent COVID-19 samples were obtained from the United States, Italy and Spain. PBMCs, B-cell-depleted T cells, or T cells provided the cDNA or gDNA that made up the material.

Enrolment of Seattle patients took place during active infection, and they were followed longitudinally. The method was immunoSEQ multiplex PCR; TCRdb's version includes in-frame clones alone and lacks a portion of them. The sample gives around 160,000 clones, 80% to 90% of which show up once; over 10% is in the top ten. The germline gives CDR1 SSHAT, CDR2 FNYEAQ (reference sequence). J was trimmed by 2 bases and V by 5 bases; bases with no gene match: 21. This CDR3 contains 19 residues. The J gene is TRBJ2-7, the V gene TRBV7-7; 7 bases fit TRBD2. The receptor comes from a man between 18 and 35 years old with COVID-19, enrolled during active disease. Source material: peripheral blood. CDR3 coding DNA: TGTGCCAGCAGCCCCTTTCCTAGCGGACCGTTCCCCCAAGCCTACGAGCAGTACTTC. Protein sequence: CASSPFPSGPFPQAYEQYF.